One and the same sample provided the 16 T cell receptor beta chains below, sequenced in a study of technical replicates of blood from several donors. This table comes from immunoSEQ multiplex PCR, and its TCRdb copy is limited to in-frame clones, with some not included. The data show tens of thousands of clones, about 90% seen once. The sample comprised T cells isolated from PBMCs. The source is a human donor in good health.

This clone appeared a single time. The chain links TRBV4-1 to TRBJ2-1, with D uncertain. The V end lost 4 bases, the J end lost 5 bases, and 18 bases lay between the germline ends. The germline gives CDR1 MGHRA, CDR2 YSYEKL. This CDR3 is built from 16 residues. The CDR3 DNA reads TGCGCCAGCAGCCCATTATCGAGGTTCTGGGACAATGAGCAGTTCTTC. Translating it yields CASSPLSRFWDNEQFF.

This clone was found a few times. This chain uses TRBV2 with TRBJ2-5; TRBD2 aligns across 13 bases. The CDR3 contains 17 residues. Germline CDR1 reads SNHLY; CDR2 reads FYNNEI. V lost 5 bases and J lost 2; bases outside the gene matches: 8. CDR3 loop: CASSPPSGLAGQETQYF. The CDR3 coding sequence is TGTGCCAGCAGTCCACCGTCGGGACTAGCGGGACAAGAGACCCAGTACTTC.

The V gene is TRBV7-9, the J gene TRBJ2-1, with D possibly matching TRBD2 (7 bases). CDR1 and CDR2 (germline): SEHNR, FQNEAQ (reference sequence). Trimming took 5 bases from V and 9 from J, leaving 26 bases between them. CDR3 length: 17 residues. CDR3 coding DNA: TGTGCCAGCAGCCAACGGGGGCGGGAGTTCCCTTCCAGTGAGCAGTTCTTC. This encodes CASSQRGREFPSSEQFF.

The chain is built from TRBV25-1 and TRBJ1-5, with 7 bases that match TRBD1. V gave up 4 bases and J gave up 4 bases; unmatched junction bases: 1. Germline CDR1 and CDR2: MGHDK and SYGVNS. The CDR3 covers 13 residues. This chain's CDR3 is CASSGQGNQPQHF. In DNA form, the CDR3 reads TGTGCCAGCAGTGGACAGGGTAATCAGCCCCAGCATTTT.

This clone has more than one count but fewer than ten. The CDR3 DNA sequence: TGCGCCAGCAGCTTCGACAGGGGGAACACTGAAGCTTTCTTT. Translated, it gives CASSFDRGNTEAFF. V gene TRBV5-1 combines with J gene TRBJ1-1; 8 bases are a match to TRBD1. V shed 2 bases, J shed 1 base, and the junction held 1 base outside the gene matches. Germline V gene lookup returns CDR1 SGHRS and CDR2 YFSETQ. CDR3 length equals 14 residues.

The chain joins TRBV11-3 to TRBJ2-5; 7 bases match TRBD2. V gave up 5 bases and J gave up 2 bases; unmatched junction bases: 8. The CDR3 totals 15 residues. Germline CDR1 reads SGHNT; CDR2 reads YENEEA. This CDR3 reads CASSMGGGNQETQYF. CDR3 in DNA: TGTGCCAGCAGCATGGGGGGGGGAAATCAAGAGACCCAGTACTTC.

CDR3 sequence: CASADTEAFF. CDR3 sequence (DNA): TGTGCCAGCGCGGACACTGAAGCTTTCTTT. The V gene is TRBV19, the J gene TRBJ1-1; no clear D. The CDR3 has 10 amino acids. Germline V gives CDR1 LNHDA, CDR2 SQIVND (reference sequence). V shed 9 bases and J shed 3 bases, with 5 bases lying between them.

The CDR3 is CASSSPSGTPNTGELFF. The CDR3 DNA reads TGTGCCAGCAGCTCTCCTTCCGGGACACCCAACACCGGGGAGCTGTTTTTT. The chain links TRBV9 to TRBJ2-2, with D perhaps TRBD1 (6 bases). V lost 4 bases and J 2 bases, leaving 18 bases between the germline ends. The CDR3 consists of 17 residues. Germline V lookup: CDR1 SGDLS, CDR2 YYNGEE.

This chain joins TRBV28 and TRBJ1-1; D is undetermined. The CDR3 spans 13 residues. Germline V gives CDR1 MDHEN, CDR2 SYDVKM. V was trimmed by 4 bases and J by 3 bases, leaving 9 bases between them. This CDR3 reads CASSYSSHTEAFF. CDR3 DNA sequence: TGTGCCAGCAGTTATAGCAGCCACACTGAAGCTTTCTTT.

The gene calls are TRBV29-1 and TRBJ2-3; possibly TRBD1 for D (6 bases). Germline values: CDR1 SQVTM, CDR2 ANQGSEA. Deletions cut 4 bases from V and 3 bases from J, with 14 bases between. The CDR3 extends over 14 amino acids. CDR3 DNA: TGCAGCGTTGCTAATAGGACAGTTACAGATACGCAGTATTTT. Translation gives CSVANRTVTDTQYF.

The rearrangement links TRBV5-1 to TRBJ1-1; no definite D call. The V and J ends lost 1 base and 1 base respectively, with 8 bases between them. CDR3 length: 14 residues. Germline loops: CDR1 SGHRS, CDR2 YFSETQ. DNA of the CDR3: TGCGCCAGCAGCTTGTCGAACGGGAACACTGAAGCTTTCTTT. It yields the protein CASSLSNGNTEAFF.

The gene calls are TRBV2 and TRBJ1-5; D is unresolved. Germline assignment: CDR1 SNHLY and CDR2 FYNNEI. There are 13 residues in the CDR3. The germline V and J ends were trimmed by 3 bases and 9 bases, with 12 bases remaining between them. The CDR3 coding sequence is TGTGCCAGCAGTGACGCGGCACTCACGCCCCAGCATTTT. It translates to CASSDAALTPQHF.

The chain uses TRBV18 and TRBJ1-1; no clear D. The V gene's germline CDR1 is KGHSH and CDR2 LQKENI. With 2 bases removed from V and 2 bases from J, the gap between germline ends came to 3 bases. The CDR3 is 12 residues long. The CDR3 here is CASSPTNTEAFF. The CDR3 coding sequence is TGTGCCAGCTCACCAACAAACACTGAAGCTTTCTTT.

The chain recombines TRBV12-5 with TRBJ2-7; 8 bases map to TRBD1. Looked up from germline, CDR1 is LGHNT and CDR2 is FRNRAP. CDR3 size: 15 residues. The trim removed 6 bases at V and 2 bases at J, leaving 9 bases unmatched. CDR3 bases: TGTGCTAGTGGCCCCGGGACAGGCCACACCTACGAGCAGTACTTC. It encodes CASGPGTGHTYEQYF.

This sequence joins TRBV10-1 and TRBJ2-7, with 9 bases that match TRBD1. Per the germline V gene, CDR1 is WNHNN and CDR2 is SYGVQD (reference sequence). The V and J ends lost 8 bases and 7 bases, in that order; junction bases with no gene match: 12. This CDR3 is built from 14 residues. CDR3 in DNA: TGCGCCAGCCAGGGGACAGGGCCCTCCGCTGAGCAGTACTTC. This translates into CASQGTGPSAEQYF.

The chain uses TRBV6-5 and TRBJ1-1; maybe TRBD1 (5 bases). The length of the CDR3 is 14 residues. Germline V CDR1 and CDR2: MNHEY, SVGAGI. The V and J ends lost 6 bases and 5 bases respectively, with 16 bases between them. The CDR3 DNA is TGTGCCAGCAGCCCTTCAAGGGGCTGGACTGAAGCTTTCTTT. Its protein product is CASSPSRGWTEAFF.